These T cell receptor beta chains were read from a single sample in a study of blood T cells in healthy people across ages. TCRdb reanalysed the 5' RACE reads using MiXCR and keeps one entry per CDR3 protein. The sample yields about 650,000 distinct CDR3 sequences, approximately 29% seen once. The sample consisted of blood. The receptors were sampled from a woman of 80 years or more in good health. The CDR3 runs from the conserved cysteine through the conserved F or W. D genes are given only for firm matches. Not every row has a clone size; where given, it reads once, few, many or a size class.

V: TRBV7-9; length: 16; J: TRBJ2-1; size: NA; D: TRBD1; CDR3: CASSTSTGGSYNEQFF; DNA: TGTGCCAGCAGCACCTCGACAGGGGGCTCCTACAATGAGCAGTTCTTC
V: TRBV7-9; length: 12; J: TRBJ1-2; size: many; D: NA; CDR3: CASSGRSYGYTF; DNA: TGTGCCAGCAGCGGACGGAGCTATGGCTACACCTTC
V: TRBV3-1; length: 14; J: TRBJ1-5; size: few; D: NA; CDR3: CASSRRISNQPQHF; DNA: TGTGCCAGCAGCCGGCGAATTAGCAATCAGCCCCAGCATTTT
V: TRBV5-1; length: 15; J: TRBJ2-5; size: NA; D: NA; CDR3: CASSGLPKLGNGQYF; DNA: TGCGCCAGCAGCGGGCTCCCTAAGTTGGGGAATGGGCAGTACTTC
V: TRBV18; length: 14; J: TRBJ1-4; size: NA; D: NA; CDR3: CAGSPLFTNEKLFF; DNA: TGTGCCGGCTCACCACTATTCACTAATGAAAAACTGTTTTTT
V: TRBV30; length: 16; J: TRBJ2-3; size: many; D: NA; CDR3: CAWIKGRTESTDTQYF; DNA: TGTGCCTGGATTAAAGGGCGGACAGAGAGCACAGATACGCAGTATTTT
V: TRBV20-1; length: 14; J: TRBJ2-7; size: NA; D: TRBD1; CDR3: CSARRGQGSYEQYF; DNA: TGCAGTGCTAGAAGGGGACAGGGCTCCTACGAGCAGTACTTC
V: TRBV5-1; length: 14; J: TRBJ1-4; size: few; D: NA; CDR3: CASSPGSYNEKLFF; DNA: TGCGCCAGCAGCCCCGGGTCCTATAATGAAAAACTGTTTTTT
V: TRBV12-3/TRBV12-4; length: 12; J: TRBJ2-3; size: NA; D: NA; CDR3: CASSSPTLTQYF; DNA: TGTGCCAGCAGTTCCCCCACGTTAACGCAGTATTTT
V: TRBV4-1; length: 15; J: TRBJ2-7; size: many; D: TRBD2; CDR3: CASSQAWGGIDEQYF; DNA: TGCGCCAGCAGCCAGGCGTGGGGGGGGATCGACGAGCAGTACTTC
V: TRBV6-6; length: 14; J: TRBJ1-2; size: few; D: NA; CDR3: CASSYPDLGYGYTF; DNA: TGTGCCAGCAGTTACCCGGACTTGGGCTATGGCTACACCTTC
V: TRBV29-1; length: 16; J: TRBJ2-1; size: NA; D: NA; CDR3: CSVEGQEGVGYNEQFF; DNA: TGCAGCGTTGAAGGGCAGGAGGGAGTGGGCTACAATGAGCAGTTCTTC
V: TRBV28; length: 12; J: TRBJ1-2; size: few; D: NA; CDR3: CASKAGREGYTF; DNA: TGTGCCAGCAAAGCAGGGAGGGAGGGCTACACCTTC
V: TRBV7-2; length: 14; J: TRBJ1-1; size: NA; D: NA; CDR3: CASSLQELNTEAFF; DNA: TGTGCCAGCAGCTTACAGGAATTGAACACTGAAGCTTTCTTT
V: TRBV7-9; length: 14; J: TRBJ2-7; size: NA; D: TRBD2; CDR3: CASSPLSGGDEQYF; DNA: TGTGCCAGCAGCCCGCTGAGCGGGGGCGACGAGCAGTACTTC
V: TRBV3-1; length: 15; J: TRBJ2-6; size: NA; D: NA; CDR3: CASSLYYRGSNVPTF; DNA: TGTGCCAGCAGCCTATACTACCGGGGCTCCAACGTCCCGACTTTC
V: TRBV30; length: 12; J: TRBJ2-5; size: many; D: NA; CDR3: CAWTGMGETQYF; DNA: TGTGCCTGGACAGGGATGGGAGAGACCCAGTACTTC
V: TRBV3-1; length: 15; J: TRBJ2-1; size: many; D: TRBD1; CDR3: CASSHTGQPSNEQFF; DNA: TGTGCCAGCAGCCACACGGGACAGCCTAGCAATGAGCAGTTCTTC
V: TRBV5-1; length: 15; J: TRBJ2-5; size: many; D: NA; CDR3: CASSQLGRGGETQYF; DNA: TGCGCCAGCAGCCAACTGGGCCGCGGCGGAGAGACCCAGTACTTC
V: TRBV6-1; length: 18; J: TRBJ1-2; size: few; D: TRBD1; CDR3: CASSEVRDRVGSSNGYTF; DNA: TGTGCCAGCAGTGAAGTTCGGGACAGGGTAGGCAGTTCAAATGGCTACACCTTC
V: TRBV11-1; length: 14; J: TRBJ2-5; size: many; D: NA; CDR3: CASSFSTGQETQYF; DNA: TGTGCCAGCAGCTTTTCGACAGGTCAAGAGACCCAGTACTTC
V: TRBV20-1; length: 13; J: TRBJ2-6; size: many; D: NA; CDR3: CSARVQGANVLTF; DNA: TGCAGTGCTAGGGTCCAGGGGGCCAACGTCCTGACTTTC
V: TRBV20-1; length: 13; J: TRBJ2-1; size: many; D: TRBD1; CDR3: CSAPADRGNEQFF; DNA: TGCAGTGCCCCCGCGGACAGGGGCAATGAGCAGTTCTTC
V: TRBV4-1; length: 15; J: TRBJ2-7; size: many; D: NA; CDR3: CASSQDRGRAYEQYF; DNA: TGCGCCAGCAGCCAAGATAGAGGCAGGGCCTACGAGCAGTACTTC
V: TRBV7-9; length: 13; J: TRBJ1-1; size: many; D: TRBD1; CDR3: CASSPDRIAEAFF; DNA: TGTGCCAGCAGCCCGGACAGGATCGCTGAAGCTTTCTTT
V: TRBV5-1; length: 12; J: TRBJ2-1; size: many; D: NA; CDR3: CASSLALNEQFF; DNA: TGCGCCAGCAGCTTGGCCCTCAATGAGCAGTTCTTC
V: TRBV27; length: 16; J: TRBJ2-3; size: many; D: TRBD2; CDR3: CASSWASGVSTDTQYF; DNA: TGTGCCAGCAGTTGGGCTAGCGGGGTTAGCACAGATACGCAGTATTTT
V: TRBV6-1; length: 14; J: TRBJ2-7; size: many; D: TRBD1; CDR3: CASSRTGGLYEQYF; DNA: TGTGCCAGCAGCCGGACAGGGGGCCTCTACGAGCAGTACTTC
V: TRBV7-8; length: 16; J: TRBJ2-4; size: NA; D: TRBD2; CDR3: CASSLPGLAGRNIQYF; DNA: TGTGCCAGCAGCCTTCCGGGACTAGCGGGGAGGAACATTCAGTACTTC
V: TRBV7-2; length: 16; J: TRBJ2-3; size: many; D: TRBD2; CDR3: CASSLGSGARADTQYF; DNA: TGTGCCAGCAGCTTAGGTAGCGGGGCCCGGGCAGATACGCAGTATTTT
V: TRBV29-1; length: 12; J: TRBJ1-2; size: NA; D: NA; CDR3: CSVGRNNYGYTF; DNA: TGCAGCGTTGGAAGGAATAACTATGGCTACACCTTC
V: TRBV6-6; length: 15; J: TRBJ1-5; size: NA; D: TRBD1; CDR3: CASNQGAKSNQPQHF; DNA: TGTGCCAGCAACCAGGGGGCGAAGAGCAATCAGCCCCAGCATTTT
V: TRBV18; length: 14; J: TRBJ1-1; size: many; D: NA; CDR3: CASSPPTRNTEAFF; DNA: TGTGCCAGCTCACCACCTACAAGGAACACTGAAGCTTTCTTT
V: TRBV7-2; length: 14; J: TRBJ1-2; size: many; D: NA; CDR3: CASSLGRLNYGYTF; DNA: TGTGCCAGCAGCTTAGGACGGCTAAACTATGGCTACACCTTC
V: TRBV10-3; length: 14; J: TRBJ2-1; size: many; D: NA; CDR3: CAISESRDVNEQFF; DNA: TGTGCCATCAGTGAGTCGAGGGACGTCAATGAGCAGTTCTTC